This T cell receptor (beta chain) was observed in a study of T-cell reconstitution after alpha-beta-depleted transplantation in children. This clonotype has at least ten counts. What it binds is unknown. Deletions cut 4 bases from V and 4 bases from J, with 13 bases between. The germline V gene has CDR1 LGHNA and CDR2 YSLEER. This CDR3 is 14 amino acids long. Broader study findings: By one year post-transplant, T-cell counts and diversity largely arose from T cells that were newly produced. About two months after transplant, alpha-beta T cells reportedly came from several hundred expanded graft clones. The study traced high day-60 TCRbeta diversity in some patients to surviving recipient T cells and thymic progenitors.

The TCRbeta library was prepared with unique molecular identifiers. MiXCR, run by TCRdb on the PCR reads, gives a single entry per CDR3 protein. The sample lists 150,000 to 200,000 distinct CDR3 sequences, 6.3% occurring once. The chain has TRBV4-3 and TRBJ1-1; D is unresolved. The receptor comes from a girl in the first two years of life with combined immunodeficiency, due to receive a stem cell transplant. The starting material was PBMCs, obtained before TCRalphabeta/CD19-depleted stem cell transplant. CDR3 nucleotide sequence: TGCGCCAGCAGCCCTCATGCCCCAGCCACTGAAGCTTTCTTT. Amino acids: CASSPHAPATEAFF.